This entry lists 20 T cell receptor beta chains sequenced from one sample in a study of identical twins. In TCRdb, the 5' RACE reads were re-called with MiXCR into one record per CDR3 protein. This repertoire shows approximately 600,000 distinct CDR3 sequences, approximately 10% found once; its top ten account for 2.5% to 3.5%. These same data were also listed under a study on yellow fever vaccine responses in identical twins.

Sequencing was done on a sample of PBMCs. The receptors come from a woman under 30 in good health.

A few counts support this clonotype. The V and J genes are TRBV3-1 and TRBJ2-7; TRBD2 matches at 8 bases. The CDR3 is 15 residues long. After removal of 3 bases from V and 2 bases from J, the junction contained 6 bases not matched to a gene. The V gene's germline CDR1 is LGHDT and CDR2 YNNKEL (reference sequence). The CDR3 is CASSHALAAAYEQYF. CDR3 bases: TGTGCCAGCAGCCACGCACTAGCGGCGGCCTACGAGCAGTACTTC.

The V gene is TRBV3-1, the J gene TRBJ2-5; TRBD1 matches 7 bases. In germline, CDR1 is LGHDT, CDR2 YNNKEL (reference sequence). Trimming took 3 bases from V and 5 from J; bases not matched to a gene: 6. The length of the CDR3 is 14 residues. CDR3 region: CASSQPGQRETQYF. The CDR3 bases are TGTGCCAGCAGCCAGCCGGGACAGAGGGAGACCCAGTACTTC.

V and J are TRBV29-1 and TRBJ2-2; no firm D call. Germline CDR1 is SQVTM and CDR2 is ANQGSEA. The V end was cut by 4 bases, the J end by 1 base, with 10 bases between. The CDR3 spans 14 residues. CDR3 region: CSVVPLMNTGELFF. The CDR3 region has the DNA TGCAGCGTTGTTCCGTTAATGAACACCGGGGAGCTGTTTTTT.

A few counts support this clonotype. The rearrangement joins TRBV20-1 to TRBJ2-5; D ambiguous. Trimming left V 6 bases short and J 3 bases short, with 17 bases between. The length of the CDR3 is 14 residues. Germline V gene data show CDR1 as DFQATT and CDR2 as SNEGSKA (reference sequence). DNA for the CDR3: TGCAGTGCAACCCGCGGCCACGGCGAAGAGACCCAGTACTTC. Its translation: CSATRGHGEETQYF.

This clonotype was found many times. The CDR3 here is CASSPPGYEQYF. The CDR3 DNA follows: TGTGCCAGCAGTCCCCCCGGCTACGAGCAGTACTTC. The chain is built from TRBV28 and TRBJ2-7; D ambiguous. Germline values: CDR1 MDHEN, CDR2 SYDVKM. This CDR3 is built from 12 residues. Between the trimmed V and J ends, which lost 5 bases and 3 bases, there was a span of 8 bases.

CDR3 DNA sequence: TGTGCCACCAGTGATTACCTAGCGGGAGGTCGAGAGACCCAGTACTTC. This sequence encodes CATSDYLAGGRETQYF. The chain has TRBV24-1 and TRBJ2-5; TRBD2 matches at 11 bases. Germline trimming cut 2 bases from V and 4 bases from J; bases unmatched to any gene: 5. Germline CDR1 is KGHDR and CDR2 is SFDVKD. The CDR3 is 16 amino acids.

This clonotype was counted a few times. The CDR3 spells CASSYSRQGVQSSSYNEQFF. The CDR3 DNA reads TGTGCCAGCAGTTACTCGAGGCAGGGGGTCCAATCGAGCTCCTACAATGAGCAGTTCTTC. V usage is TRBV6-2 or TRBV6-3 and J usage is TRBJ2-1; 7 bases agree with TRBD1. V lost 0 bases and J lost 0; bases outside the gene matches: 14. The CDR3 is 20 amino acids. The germline V gene encodes CDR1 MNHEY and CDR2 SVGEGT.

The chain uses TRBV7-9 and TRBJ1-5, with a possible D match to TRBD1 (6 bases). This CDR3 region has 15 residues. Germline assignment: CDR1 SEHNR and CDR2 FQNEAQ (reference sequence). V was pared by 5 bases and J by 4 bases, with 15 bases between. CDR3 sequence reads: CASSLGQSDNQPQHF. The CDR3 bases are TGTGCCAGCAGCCTAGGACAGTCGGATAATCAGCCCCAGCATTTT.

The chain recombines TRBV30 with TRBJ2-1, with TRBD2 identical over 9 bases. Germline assignment: CDR1 GTSNPN and CDR2 SVGIG (reference sequence). Trimming cost V 8 bases and J 5 bases; bases outside gene matches: 13. This CDR3 is 15 amino acids long. CDR3 DNA: TGTGCCGGTCGGGCTAGCGGGAATGGGCACAATGAGCAGTTCTTC. It specifies CAGRASGNGHNEQFF.

This clonotype occurred many times. This sequence joins TRBV7-8 and TRBJ2-1; D may be TRBD1 or TRBD2 (5 bases each). The CDR3 runs to 17 residues. V was trimmed by 1 base and J by 0 bases, leaving 13 bases between them. The germline gives CDR1 SGHVS, CDR2 FQNEAQ. The CDR3 region is CASSLDGAVYSYNEQFF. DNA for the CDR3: TGTGCCAGCAGCTTAGACGGGGCGGTGTACTCCTACAATGAGCAGTTCTTC.

The sample holds many counts of this clonotype. A junction boundary mismatches the germline segment, possibly from a read error. V usage is TRBV10-3 and J usage is TRBJ2-7; D not certain. This CDR3 is built from 12 residues. Germline CDR1 is ENHRY and CDR2 is SYGVKD. CDR3 coding DNA: TGTGCCATCAGTGAGATCGGGTACGGGCAGTACTTC. It encodes CAISEIGYGQYF.

This clonotype occurred many times. The CDR3 reads CSSATGGNEQFF. CDR3 bases: TGCAGCTCTGCGACAGGGGGGAATGAGCAGTTCTTC. The rearrangement joins TRBV29-1 to TRBJ2-1; 9 nucleotides match TRBD1. V was pared by 8 bases and J by 7 bases, with 6 bases of the junction left unmatched. CDR1 and CDR2 (germline): SQVTM, ANQGSEA. The CDR3 is 12 amino acids.

This clonotype was seen many times. The chain links TRBV7-9 to TRBJ2-7; TRBD2 aligns across 7 bases. Germline loops: CDR1 SEHNR, CDR2 FQNEAQ (reference sequence). CDR3 length equals 13 residues. V lost 7 bases to trimming and J lost 1 base; unmatched junction nucleotides: 4. CDR3 sequence (DNA): TGTGCCAGCAACATGGGGGGGTCCTACGAGCAGTACTTC. It specifies CASNMGGSYEQYF.

This clonotype showed up just a few times. This rearrangement joins TRBV6-1 to TRBJ2-2, with TRBD2 matching over 8 bases. Germline values: CDR1 MNHNS, CDR2 SASEGT. V was pared by 4 bases and J by 8 bases, with 6 bases of the junction left unmatched. CDR3 size: 14 residues. CDR3 loop: CASSASGGYGELFF. The CDR3 DNA follows: TGTGCCAGCAGTGCGAGCGGGGGTTATGGGGAGCTGTTTTTT.

This clonotype has more than one count but fewer than ten. The chain recombines TRBV14 with TRBJ2-1, with 8 bases fitting TRBD1. This CDR3 region has 14 residues. V shed 6 bases and J 4 bases; nucleotides not matched to a gene: 5. CDR1 and CDR2 (germline): SGHDN, FVKESK. CDR3 nucleotides: TGTGCCAGCAGAAGGACAGGGACATACAATGAGCAGTTCTTC. This sequence encodes CASRRTGTYNEQFF.

At least ten counts were recorded for this clonotype. This rearrangement joins TRBV12-5 to TRBJ2-5, with a weak D call TRBD2 (5 bases). This CDR3 has 11 residues. Germline V lookup: CDR1 LGHNT, CDR2 FRNRAP. The CDR3 bases are TGTGCCAGCGGCCTTGGGGAGACCCAGTACTTC. Its translation: CASGLGETQYF.

The chain recombines TRBV29-1 with TRBJ2-6, with D tentatively TRBD2 (6 bases). Deletions cut 5 bases from V and 5 bases from J, with 19 bases between. Per the germline V gene, CDR1 is SQVTM and CDR2 is ANQGSEA. The CDR3 is 16 residues long. As DNA, the CDR3 is TGCAGCGTTCAAGGCGGGCGGGGTATCTGGGCCAACGTCCTGACTTTC. It codes for CSVQGGRGIWANVLTF.

This clonotype has at least ten counts. The chain employs TRBV12-3 or TRBV12-4 and TRBJ2-5; unclear D gene. This CDR3 region has 11 residues. V lost 6 bases and J lost 5, with 7 bases in between. This chain's CDR3 is CASSPAETQYF. The CDR3 nucleotides are TGTGCCAGCAGCCCAGCGGAGACCCAGTACTTC.

The chain uses TRBV2 and TRBJ2-5; tentative D call: TRBD1 (5 bases). CDR3 length equals 13 residues. Trimming removed 7 bases from V and 5 bases from J, with 14 bases in between. Germline-derived CDR1 and CDR2 are SNHLY and FYNNEI. The CDR3 spells CASTRVVSETQYF. The CDR3 DNA reads TGTGCCAGCACCAGGGTGGTATCGGAGACCCAGTACTTC.

This clonotype was counted between two and nine times. The gene calls are TRBV5-6 and TRBJ1-1; D remains unclear. Germline assignment: CDR1 SGHDT and CDR2 YYEEEE. V lost 0 bases, J lost 3 bases, and 9 bases lay in between. This CDR3 is built from 14 residues. The CDR3 sequence: CASSLGSGDTEAFF. The CDR3 coding sequence is TGTGCCAGCAGCTTGGGAAGTGGTGACACTGAAGCTTTCTTT.